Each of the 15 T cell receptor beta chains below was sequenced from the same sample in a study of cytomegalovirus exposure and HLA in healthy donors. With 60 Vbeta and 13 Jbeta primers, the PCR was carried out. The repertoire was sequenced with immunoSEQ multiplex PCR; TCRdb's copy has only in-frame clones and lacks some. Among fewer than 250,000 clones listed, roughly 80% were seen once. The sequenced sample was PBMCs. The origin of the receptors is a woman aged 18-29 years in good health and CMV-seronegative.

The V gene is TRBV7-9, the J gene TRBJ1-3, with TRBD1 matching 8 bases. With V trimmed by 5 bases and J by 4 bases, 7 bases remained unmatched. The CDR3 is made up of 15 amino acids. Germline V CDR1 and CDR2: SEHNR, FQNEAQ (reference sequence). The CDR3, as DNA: TGTGCCAGCAGCCTGACAGGGGTCCCCGGAAACACCATATATTTT. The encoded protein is CASSLTGVPGNTIYF.

Written as DNA, the CDR3 is TGTGCCAGCAGCCGCGGACTAGCGGGAGTTGGTACCGGGGAGCTGTTTTTT. Amino acid sequence: CASSRGLAGVGTGELFF. The V call is TRBV5-6, the J call TRBJ2-2, with TRBD2 matching over 13 bases. Looked up from germline, CDR1 is SGHDT and CDR2 is YYEEEE. CDR3 length equals 17 residues. V was clipped by 4 bases and J by 5 bases; unmatched bases: 8.

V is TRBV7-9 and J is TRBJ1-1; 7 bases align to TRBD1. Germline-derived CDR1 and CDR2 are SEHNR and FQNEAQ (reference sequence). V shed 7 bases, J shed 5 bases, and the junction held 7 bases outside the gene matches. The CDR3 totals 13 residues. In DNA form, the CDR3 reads TGTGCCAGCAACACTCAGGGGGAAACTGAAGCTTTCTTT. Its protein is CASNTQGETEAFF. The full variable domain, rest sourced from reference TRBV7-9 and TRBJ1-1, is DTGVSQNPRHKITKRGQNVTFRCDPISEHNRLYWYRQTLGQGPEFLTYFQNEAQLEKSRLLSDRFSAERPKGSFSTLEIQRTEQGDSAMYLCASNTQGETEAFFGQGTRLTVV.

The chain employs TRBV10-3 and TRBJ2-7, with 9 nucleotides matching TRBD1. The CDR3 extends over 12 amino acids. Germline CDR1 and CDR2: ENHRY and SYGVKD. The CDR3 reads CATSGTGYEQYF. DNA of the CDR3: TGTGCTACTTCGGGGACAGGGTACGAGCAGTACTTC.

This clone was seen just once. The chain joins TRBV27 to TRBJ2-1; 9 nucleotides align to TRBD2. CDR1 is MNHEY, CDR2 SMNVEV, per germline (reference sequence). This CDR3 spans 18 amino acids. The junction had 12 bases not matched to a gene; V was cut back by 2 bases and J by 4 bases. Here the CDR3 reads CASSLGSPSGMGYNEQFF. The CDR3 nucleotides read TGTGCCAGCAGTTTAGGTTCGCCTAGCGGGATGGGTTACAATGAGCAGTTCTTC.

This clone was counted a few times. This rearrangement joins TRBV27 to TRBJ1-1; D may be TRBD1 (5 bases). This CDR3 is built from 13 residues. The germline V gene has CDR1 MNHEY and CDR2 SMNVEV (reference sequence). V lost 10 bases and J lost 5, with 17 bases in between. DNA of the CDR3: TGTGCCACCCTGGGGGGGGGTCAAACTGAAGCTTTCTTT. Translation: CATLGGGQTEAFF.

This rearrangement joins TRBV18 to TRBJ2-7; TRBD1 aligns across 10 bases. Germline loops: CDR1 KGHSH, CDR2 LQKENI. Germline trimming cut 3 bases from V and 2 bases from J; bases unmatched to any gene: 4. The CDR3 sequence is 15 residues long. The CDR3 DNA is TGTGCCAGCTCACCTGTGGACAGGGGGGCCTACGAGCAGTACTTC. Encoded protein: CASSPVDRGAYEQYF.

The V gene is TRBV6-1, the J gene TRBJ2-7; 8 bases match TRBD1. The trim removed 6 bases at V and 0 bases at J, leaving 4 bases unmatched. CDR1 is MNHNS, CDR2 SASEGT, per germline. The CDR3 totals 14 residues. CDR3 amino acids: CASSAGQVSYEQYF. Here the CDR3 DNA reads TGTGCCAGCAGCGCGGGACAGGTCTCCTACGAGCAGTACTTC.

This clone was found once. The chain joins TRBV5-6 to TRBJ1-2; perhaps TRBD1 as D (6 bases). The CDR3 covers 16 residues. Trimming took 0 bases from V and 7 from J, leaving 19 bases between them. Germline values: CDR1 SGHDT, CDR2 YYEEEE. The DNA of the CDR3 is TGTGCCAGCAGCTTGGATCCCGGGACAATCTATGGTGGCTACACCTTC. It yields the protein CASSLDPGTIYGGYTF.

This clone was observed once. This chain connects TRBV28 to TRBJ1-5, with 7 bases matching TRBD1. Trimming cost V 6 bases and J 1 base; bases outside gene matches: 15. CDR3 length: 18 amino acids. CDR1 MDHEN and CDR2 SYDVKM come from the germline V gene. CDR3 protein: CASSFAGQAAGSNQPQHF. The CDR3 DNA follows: TGTGCCAGCAGCTTCGCAGGACAGGCCGCCGGGAGCAATCAGCCCCAGCATTTT.

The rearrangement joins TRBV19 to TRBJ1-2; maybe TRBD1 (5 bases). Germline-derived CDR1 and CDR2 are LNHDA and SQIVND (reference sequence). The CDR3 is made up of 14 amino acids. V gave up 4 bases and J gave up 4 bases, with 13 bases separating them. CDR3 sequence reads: CASSTRQNFYGYTF. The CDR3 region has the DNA TGTGCCAGTAGTACTAGACAGAACTTCTATGGCTACACCTTC.

In DNA form, the CDR3 reads TGTGCCAGCAGCTTAGGTGGACAGAGAGAAACCTATGGCTACACCTTC. This gives the protein CASSLGGQRETYGYTF. The chain is built from TRBV7-8 and TRBJ1-2; TRBD1 is a possible D gene (6 bases). The CDR3 is 16 residues long. V gave up 1 base and J gave up 4 bases, with 16 bases separating them. Germline values: CDR1 SGHVS, CDR2 FQNEAQ. Complete variable domain (other parts from reference TRBV7-8 and TRBJ1-2): GAGVSQSPRYKVAKRGQDVALRCDPISGHVSLFWYQQALGQGPEFLTYFQNEAQLDKSGLPSDRFFAERPEGSVSTLKIQRTQQEDSAVYLCASSLGGQRETYGYTFGSGTRLTVV.

CDR3 region: CASSSGQGVLESNQPQHF. The CDR3 DNA is TGTGCCAGCAGTTCGGGACAGGGGGTTCTCGAAAGCAATCAGCCCCAGCATTTT. The chain employs TRBV27 and TRBJ1-5, with 11 bases aligning to TRBD1. V shed 4 bases and J 1 base; nucleotides not matched to a gene: 9. CDR3 size: 18 residues. Germline CDR1 MNHEY, CDR2 SMNVEV (reference sequence).

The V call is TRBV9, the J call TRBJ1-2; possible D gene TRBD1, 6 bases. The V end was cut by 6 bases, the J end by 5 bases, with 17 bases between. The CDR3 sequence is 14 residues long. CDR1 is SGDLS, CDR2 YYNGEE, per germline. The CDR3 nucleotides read TGTGCCAGCAACTCTGCCGGGACAACTTATGGCTACACCTTC. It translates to CASNSAGTTYGYTF.

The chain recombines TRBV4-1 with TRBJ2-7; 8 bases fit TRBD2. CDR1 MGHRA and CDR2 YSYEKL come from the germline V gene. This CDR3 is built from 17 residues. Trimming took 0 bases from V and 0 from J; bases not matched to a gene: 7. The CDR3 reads CASSQDGGGRTSYEQYF. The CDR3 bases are TGCGCCAGCAGCCAAGATGGGGGCGGGAGGACCTCCTACGAGCAGTACTTC.